The present TCR beta chain was sequenced within a study of shared clonotypes between healthy human individuals. The ends were cut back, 6 bases at V and 6 bases at J, with 16 bases in the middle. The CDR3 loop spans 14 amino acids. Germline V gene data show CDR1 as MGHDK and CDR2 as SYGVNS. Profiled with immunoSEQ multiplex PCR; TCRdb holds only in-frame clones, not every one. The sample contains millions of clones, more than 85% of which appear only once. The sequencing sample was made of naive CD4+ T cells from PBMCs. Subset defined: CD45RA+ positively selected. This clonotype originated in a man aged 18 to 30 in good health. Some clones in this sample may be carry-over from other donors' samples. The chain employs TRBV25-1 and TRBJ2-3; D is tentatively TRBD1 or TRBD2 (5 bases each). The CDR3 DNA follows: TGTGCCAGCAGCCTCGGGCGAGGGGCGGATACGCAGTATTTT. As protein: CASSLGRGADTQYF.